This T cell receptor beta chain was recorded in a study of T-cell memory formation after mild COVID-19. Each CDR3 protein is one row after TCRdb ran MiXCR on the 5' RACE reads. The sample carries 310,000 or so distinct CDR3 sequences, about 16% recorded once. The CDR3 spans 14 residues. Germline CDR1 and CDR2: MNHEY and SMNVEV (reference sequence). Deletions cut 6 bases from V and 5 bases from J, with 14 bases between. This chain connects TRBV27 to TRBJ1-5; no definite D call. The sequence derives from a man younger than 30 who had mild COVID-19 (a few samples of this study predate the infection). Cell type and time point are not known. The sample was PBMCs or a T cell subset sorted from them (not recorded which). DNA of the CDR3: TGTGCCAGCAGCTTTGGGTCGGATTATCAGCCCCAGCATTTT. It specifies CASSFGSDYQPQHF.